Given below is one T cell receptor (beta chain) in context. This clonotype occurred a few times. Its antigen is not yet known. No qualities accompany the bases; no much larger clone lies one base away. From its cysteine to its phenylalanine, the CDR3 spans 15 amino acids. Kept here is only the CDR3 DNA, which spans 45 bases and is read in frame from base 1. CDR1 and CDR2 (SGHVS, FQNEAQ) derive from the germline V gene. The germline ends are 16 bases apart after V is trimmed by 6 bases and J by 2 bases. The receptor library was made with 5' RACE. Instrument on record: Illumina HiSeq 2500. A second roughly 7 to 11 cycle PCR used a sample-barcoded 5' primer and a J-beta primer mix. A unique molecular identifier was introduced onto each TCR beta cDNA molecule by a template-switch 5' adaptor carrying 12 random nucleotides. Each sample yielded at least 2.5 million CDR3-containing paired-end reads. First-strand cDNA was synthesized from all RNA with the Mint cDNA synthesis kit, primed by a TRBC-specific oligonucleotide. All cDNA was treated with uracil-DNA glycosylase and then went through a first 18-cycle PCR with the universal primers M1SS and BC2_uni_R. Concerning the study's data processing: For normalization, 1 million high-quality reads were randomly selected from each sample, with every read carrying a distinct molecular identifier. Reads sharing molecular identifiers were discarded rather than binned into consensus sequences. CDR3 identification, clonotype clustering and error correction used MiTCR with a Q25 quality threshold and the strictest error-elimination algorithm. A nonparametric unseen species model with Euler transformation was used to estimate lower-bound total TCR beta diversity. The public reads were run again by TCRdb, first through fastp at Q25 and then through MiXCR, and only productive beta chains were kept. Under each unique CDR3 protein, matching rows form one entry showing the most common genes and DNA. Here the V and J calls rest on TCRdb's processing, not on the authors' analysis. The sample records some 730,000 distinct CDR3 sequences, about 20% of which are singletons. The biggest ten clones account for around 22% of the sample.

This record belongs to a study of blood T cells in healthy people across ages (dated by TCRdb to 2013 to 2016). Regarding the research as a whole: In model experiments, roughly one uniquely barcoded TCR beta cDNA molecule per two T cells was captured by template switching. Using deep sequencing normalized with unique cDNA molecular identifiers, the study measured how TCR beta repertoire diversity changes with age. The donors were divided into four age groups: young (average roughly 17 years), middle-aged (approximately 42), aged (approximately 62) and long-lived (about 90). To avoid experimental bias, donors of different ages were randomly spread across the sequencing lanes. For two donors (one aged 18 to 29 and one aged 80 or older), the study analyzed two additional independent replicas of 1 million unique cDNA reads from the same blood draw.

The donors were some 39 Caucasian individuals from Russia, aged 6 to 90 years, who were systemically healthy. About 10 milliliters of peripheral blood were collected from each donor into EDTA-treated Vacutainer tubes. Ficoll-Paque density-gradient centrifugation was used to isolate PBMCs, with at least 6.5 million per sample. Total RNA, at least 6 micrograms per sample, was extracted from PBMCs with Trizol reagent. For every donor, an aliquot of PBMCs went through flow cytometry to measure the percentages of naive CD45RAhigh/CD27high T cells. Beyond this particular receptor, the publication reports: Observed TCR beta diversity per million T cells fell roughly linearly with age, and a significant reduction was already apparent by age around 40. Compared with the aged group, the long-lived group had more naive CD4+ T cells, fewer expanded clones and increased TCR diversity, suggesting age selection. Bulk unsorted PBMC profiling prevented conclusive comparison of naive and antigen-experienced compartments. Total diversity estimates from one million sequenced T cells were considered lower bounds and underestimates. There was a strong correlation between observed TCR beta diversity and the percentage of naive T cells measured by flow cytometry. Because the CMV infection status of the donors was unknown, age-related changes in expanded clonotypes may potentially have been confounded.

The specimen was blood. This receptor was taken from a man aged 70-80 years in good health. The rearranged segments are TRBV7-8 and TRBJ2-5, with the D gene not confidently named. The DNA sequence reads TGTGCCAGCAGAGCGATGACGAACTCACAAGAGACCCAGTACTTC. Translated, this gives CASRAMTNSQETQYF.